The source of this T cell receptor beta chain is a study of CXCR3-negative and CXCR3-positive naive CD8 T cells. Study in general: There were approximately 140 million TRB reads altogether, and each library had about 1.5 +/- 0.3 million of them. Whole-study findings and limits: CXCR3-expressing naive cells carried TRB CDR3s more hydrophobic than those of CXCR3-negative naive cells.

Via 5' RACE with UMI labels, TRB cDNA libraries were prepared. Following a re-call of the 5' RACE reads, TCRdb has one entry per CDR3 protein and lacks DNA. Its clone listing holds 55,000 to 75,000 distinct CDR3 sequences. On this clonotype itself: What it binds is not known.

CDR3 size: 14 residues. Germline loops: CDR1 SGHDT, CDR2 YYEEEE. This chain joins TRBV5-6 and TRBJ2-7. This TCR came from a human donor in good health. Some clones in this sample may be carry-over from other donors' samples. Input material: naive CXCR3+ CD8+ T cells from blood. Subset here: CD45RO-CCR7+CD27+CD95- naive CD8+ T cells expressing CXCR3 (TNR3+). The CDR3 region is CASSLIRNSYEQYF.